One sample yielded the 15 T cell receptor beta chains listed below, sequenced in a study of blood T cells in healthy people across ages. It was with a sample-barcoded 5' primer and a J-beta primer mix that a second PCR of roughly 6 to 11 cycles was run. TCRdb itself ran the 5' RACE reads through MiXCR, one entry per CDR3 protein. The sample has about 1,000,000 distinct CDR3 sequences; 45% are singletons. The sequencing input was blood. Receptors originate from a woman aged 55-69 years in good health.

V gene TRBV5-1 combines with J gene TRBJ2-1; 9 bases align to TRBD1. Germline lookup yields CDR1 SGHRS and CDR2 YFSETQ. V dropped 4 bases and J dropped 11; count of bases not matched to a gene: 4. CDR3 length equals 12 residues. CDR3 in amino acids: CASSTGQGQQFF. The CDR3 bases are TGCGCCAGCAGCACGGGACAGGGCCAGCAGTTCTTC.

The J gene is TRBJ2-3, the V gene TRBV4-2; D unresolved. Trimming left V 3 bases short and J 2 bases short, with 12 bases between. CDR3 length: 15 residues. Germline loops: CDR1 LGHNA, CDR2 YNFKEQ. The CDR3 loop is CASSHHRTLTDTQYF. The CDR3 DNA follows: TGTGCCAGCAGCCATCATAGGACCCTCACAGATACGCAGTATTTT.

A few counts support this clonotype. The chain recombines TRBV5-1 with TRBJ2-6, with D possibly being TRBD2 (5 bases). The V end lost 3 bases, the J end lost 9 bases, and 10 bases lay between the germline ends. In germline, CDR1 is SGHRS, CDR2 YFSETQ. The CDR3 sequence is 13 residues long. The CDR3 is CASSYGDGNVLTF. CDR3 in DNA: TGCGCCAGCAGCTACGGGGATGGCAACGTCCTGACTTTC.

The rearrangement links TRBV5-5 to TRBJ2-5; D is uncertain. The J call is doubtful: the DNA matches TRBJ2-7 better. The CDR3 loop spans 13 amino acids. The germline gives CDR1 SGHKS, CDR2 YYEKEE (reference sequence). The CDR3 bases are TGTGCCAGCAGCTCGGGCCCCCCCAGCGAGCAGTACTTC. Protein product: CASSSGPPSEQYF.

The V and J genes are TRBV27 and TRBJ2-1; the match to TRBD2 covers 8 bases. This CDR3 has 12 residues. V trimming: 5 bases; J trimming: 10 bases; junction bases outside the gene matches: 4. Germline V gene sequence: CDR1 MNHEY, CDR2 SMNVEV (reference sequence). Here the CDR3 reads CASSQLAGEQFF. The DNA of the CDR3 is TGTGCCAGCAGTCAGCTAGCGGGCGAGCAGTTCTTC.

This clonotype came up a few times. J is TRBJ2-7 and V is TRBV2, with D uncertain. V was trimmed by 1 base and J by 6 bases, leaving 16 bases between them. This CDR3 is 15 amino acids long. Germline values: CDR1 SNHLY, CDR2 FYNNEI. CDR3 residues: CASSEGRLTPSEQYF. CDR3 coding DNA: TGTGCCAGCAGTGAAGGTCGTCTCACGCCGAGCGAGCAGTACTTC.

This sequence joins TRBV5-1 and TRBJ2-1; no clear D. Germline V gene lookup returns CDR1 SGHRS and CDR2 YFSETQ. V was shortened by 0 bases and J by 6 bases, with 13 bases between the two germline ends. This CDR3 is built from 15 residues. CDR3 nucleotides: TGCGCCAGCAGCTTGGGGCCCATTTCAGGCAATGAGCAGTTCTTC. The encoded protein is CASSLGPISGNEQFF.

The gene calls are TRBV20-1 and TRBJ2-1; D possibly corresponds to TRBD2 (6 bases). Trimming shortened V by 6 bases and J by 1 base, and 10 bases separated the two germline ends. The CDR3 sequence is 13 residues long. The germline V gene has CDR1 DFQATT and CDR2 SNEGSKA (reference sequence). The CDR3, as DNA: TGCAGTGCACCCCGGGAGTCCTACAATGAGCAGTTCTTC. Amino acids: CSAPRESYNEQFF.

The V gene is TRBV5-6, the J gene TRBJ2-4; possibly TRBD1 or TRBD2 for D (5 bases each). Germline V lookup: CDR1 SGHDT, CDR2 YYEEEE. V lost 1 base and J 13 bases, leaving 18 bases between the germline ends. The CDR3 sequence is 14 residues long. CDR3 amino acids: CASSLTGGGSRQYF. The CDR3 DNA reads as TGTGCCAGCAGCTTGACTGGGGGTGGTAGTAGGCAGTACTTC.

J is TRBJ2-1 and V is TRBV6-5, with 11 bases fitting TRBD2. CDR1 is MNHEY and CDR2 is SVGAGI in the germline V gene. Trimming took 0 bases from V and 10 from J; bases not matched to a gene: 20. The CDR3 totals 20 residues. This CDR3 is CASSYSGGTLAGGVVGEQFF. The CDR3 DNA sequence: TGTGCCAGCAGTTACTCGGGGGGTACCCTAGCGGGAGGTGTTGTCGGGGAGCAGTTCTTC.

This clonotype was detected only a few times. The chain employs TRBV27 and TRBJ2-7, with a possible D match to TRBD1 (5 bases). CDR3 length equals 13 residues. Trimming took 5 bases from V and 3 from J, leaving 11 bases between them. CDR1 and CDR2 (germline): MNHEY, SMNVEV (reference sequence). CDR3 loop: CASSVGHGYEQYF. The DNA for the CDR3 is TGTGCCAGCAGTGTAGGACATGGCTACGAGCAGTACTTC.

This clonotype was counted at least ten times. The chain carries TRBV7-2 and TRBJ1-2; maybe TRBD1 (5 bases). Germline CDR1 and CDR2: SGHTA and FQGNSA. V lost 6 bases and J lost 6, with 11 bases in between. CDR3 size: 12 residues. The CDR3 sequence is CASRPAGDGYTF. The CDR3 DNA sequence: TGTGCCAGCAGACCCGCGGGGGATGGCTACACCTTC.

This clonotype has more than one count but fewer than ten. J is TRBJ2-7 and V is TRBV20-1; 9 bases are a match to TRBD2. V was pared by 0 bases and J by 0 bases, with 6 bases of the junction left unmatched. CDR3 size: 16 residues. From germline, CDR1 is DFQATT and CDR2 SNEGSKA (reference sequence). The CDR3 region has the DNA TGCAGTGCTAGAGATCATGTGACTAGCGGCTCCTACGAGCAGTACTTC. Amino acid sequence: CSARDHVTSGSYEQYF.

This sequence joins TRBV7-7 and TRBJ2-7, with D maybe TRBD2 (6 bases). The germline V gene has CDR1 SSHAT and CDR2 FNYEAQ (reference sequence). This CDR3 comprises 16 residues. V was shortened by 4 bases and J by 5 bases, with 21 bases between the two germline ends. The CDR3 nucleotides read TGTGCCAGCAGCTCCCCGTTCCCTGGGGACTTCAACGAGCAGTACTTC. Amino acids: CASSSPFPGDFNEQYF.

The chain uses TRBV20-1 and TRBJ2-3, with D maybe TRBD1 (6 bases). The CDR3 has 14 amino acids. Germline V gene lookup returns CDR1 DFQATT and CDR2 SNEGSKA (reference sequence). V dropped 6 bases and J dropped 2 bases, with 15 bases sitting between them. CDR3 in DNA: TGCAGTGCCGGACTCAGGGGATTCACAGATACGCAGTATTTT. Translating gives CSAGLRGFTDTQYF.